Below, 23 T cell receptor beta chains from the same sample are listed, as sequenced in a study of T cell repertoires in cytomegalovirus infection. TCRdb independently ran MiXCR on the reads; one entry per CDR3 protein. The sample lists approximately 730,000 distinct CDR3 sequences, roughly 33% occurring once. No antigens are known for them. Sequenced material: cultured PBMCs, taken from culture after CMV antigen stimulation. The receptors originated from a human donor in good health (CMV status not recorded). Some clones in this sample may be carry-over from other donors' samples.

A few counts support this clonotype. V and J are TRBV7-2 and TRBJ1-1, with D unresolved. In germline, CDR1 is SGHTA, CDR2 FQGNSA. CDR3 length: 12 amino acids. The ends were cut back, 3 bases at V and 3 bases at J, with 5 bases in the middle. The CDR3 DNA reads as TGTGCCAGCAGCTTCGCGGACACTGAAGCTTTCTTT. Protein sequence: CASSFADTEAFF.

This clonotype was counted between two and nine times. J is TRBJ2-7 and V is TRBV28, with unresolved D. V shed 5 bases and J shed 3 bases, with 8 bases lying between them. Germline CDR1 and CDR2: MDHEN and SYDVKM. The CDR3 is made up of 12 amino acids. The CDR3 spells CASSMVRYEQYF. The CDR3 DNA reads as TGTGCCAGCAGTATGGTCCGCTACGAGCAGTACTTC. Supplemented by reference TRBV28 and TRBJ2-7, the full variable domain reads DVKVTQSSRYLVKRTGEKVFLECVQDMDHENMFWYRQDPGLGLRLIYFSYDVKMKEKGDIPEGYSVSREKKERFSLILESASTNQTSMYLCASSMVRYEQYFGPGTRLTVT.

The CDR3 loop is CASSVTASREETQYF. The DNA for the CDR3 is TGTGCCAGCAGCGTAACGGCTAGCAGGGAAGAGACCCAGTACTTC. The J gene is TRBJ2-5, the V gene TRBV7-9; perhaps D is TRBD1 or TRBD2 (5 bases each). Germline V gene sequence: CDR1 SEHNR, CDR2 FQNEAQ (reference sequence). The CDR3 has 15 residues. V was shortened by 5 bases and J by 3 bases, with 16 bases between the two germline ends.

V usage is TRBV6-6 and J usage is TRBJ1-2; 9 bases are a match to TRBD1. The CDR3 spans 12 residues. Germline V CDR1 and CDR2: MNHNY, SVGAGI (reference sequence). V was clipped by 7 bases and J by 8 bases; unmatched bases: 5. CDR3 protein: CASTPTGGGYTF. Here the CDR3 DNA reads TGTGCCAGCACTCCGACAGGGGGGGGCTACACCTTC.

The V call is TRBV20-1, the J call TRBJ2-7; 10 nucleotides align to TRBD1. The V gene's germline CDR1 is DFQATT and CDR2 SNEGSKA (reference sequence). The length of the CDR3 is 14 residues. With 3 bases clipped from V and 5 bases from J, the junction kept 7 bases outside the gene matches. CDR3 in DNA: TGCAGTGCTAGCAGTTGGGACAGGGGTAACGAGCAGTACTTC. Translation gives CSASSWDRGNEQYF.

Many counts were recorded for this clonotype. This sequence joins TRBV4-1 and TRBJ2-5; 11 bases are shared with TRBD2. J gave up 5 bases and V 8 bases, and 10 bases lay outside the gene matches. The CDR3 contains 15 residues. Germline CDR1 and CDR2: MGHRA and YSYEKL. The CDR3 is CASRPEASGGETQYF. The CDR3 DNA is TGCGCCAGCCGACCTGAGGCTAGCGGGGGGGAGACCCAGTACTTC.

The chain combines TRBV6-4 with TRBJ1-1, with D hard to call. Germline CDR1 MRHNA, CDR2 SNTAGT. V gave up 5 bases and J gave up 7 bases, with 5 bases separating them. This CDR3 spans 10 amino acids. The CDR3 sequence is CASSFDEAFF. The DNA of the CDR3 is TGTGCCAGCAGTTTTGATGAAGCTTTCTTT.

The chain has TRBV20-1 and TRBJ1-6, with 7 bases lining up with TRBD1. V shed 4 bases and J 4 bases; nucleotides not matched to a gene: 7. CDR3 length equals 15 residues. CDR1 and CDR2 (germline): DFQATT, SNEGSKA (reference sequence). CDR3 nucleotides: TGCAGTGCTACCCGGGACAGCCAGTATAATTCACCCCTCCACTTT. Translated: CSATRDSQYNSPLHF.

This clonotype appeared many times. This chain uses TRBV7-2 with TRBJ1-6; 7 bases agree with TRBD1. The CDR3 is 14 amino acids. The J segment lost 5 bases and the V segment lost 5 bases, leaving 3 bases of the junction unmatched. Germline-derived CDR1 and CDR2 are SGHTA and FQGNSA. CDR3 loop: CASSLTGNNSPLHF. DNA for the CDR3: TGTGCCAGCAGCCTGACAGGGAATAATTCACCCCTCCACTTT.

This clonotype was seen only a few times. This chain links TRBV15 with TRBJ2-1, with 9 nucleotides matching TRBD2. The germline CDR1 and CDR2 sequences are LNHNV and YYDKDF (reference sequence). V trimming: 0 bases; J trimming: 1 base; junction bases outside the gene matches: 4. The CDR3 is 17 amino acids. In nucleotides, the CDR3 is TGTGCCACCAGCAGAGATGGTAGCGGGAGTTCCTACAATGAGCAGTTCTTC. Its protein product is CATSRDGSGSSYNEQFF.

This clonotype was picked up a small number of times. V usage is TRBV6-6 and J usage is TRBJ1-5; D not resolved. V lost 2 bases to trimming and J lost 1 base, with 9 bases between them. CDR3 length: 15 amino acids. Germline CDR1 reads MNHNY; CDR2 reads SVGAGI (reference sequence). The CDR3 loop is CASSYNGLSNQPQHF. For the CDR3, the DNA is TGTGCCAGCAGTTACAATGGATTAAGCAATCAGCCCCAGCATTTT.

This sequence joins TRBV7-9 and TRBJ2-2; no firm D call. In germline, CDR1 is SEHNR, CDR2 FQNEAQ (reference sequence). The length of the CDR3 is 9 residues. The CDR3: CSLGGELFF. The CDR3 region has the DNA TGTTCACTGGGCGGGGAGCTGTTTTTT.

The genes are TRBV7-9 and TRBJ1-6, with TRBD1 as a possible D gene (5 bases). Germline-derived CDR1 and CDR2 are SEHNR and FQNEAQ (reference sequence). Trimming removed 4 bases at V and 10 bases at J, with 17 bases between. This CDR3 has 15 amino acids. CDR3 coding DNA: TGTGCCAGCAGCTCTTCTCAGGGCTCTCGGTCACCCCTCCACTTT. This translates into CASSSSQGSRSPLHF.

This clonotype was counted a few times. The CDR3 coding sequence is TGTGCCAGCGGCCCATGGACGGGAGAAAACATTCAGTACTTC. Translation: CASGPWTGENIQYF. V gene TRBV6-2 or TRBV6-3 combines with J gene TRBJ2-4, with D possibly matching TRBD2 (6 bases). The CDR3 runs 14 residues. Germline CDR1 and CDR2: MNHEY and SVGEGT. Trimming removed 8 bases from V and 5 bases from J, with 16 bases in between.

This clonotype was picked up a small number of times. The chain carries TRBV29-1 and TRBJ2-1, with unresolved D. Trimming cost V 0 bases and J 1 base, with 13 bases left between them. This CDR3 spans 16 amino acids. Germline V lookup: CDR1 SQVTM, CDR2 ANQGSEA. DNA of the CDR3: TGCAGCGTTGAAGATCCCGTGCCCGGATCCTACAATGAGCAGTTCTTC. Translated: CSVEDPVPGSYNEQFF.

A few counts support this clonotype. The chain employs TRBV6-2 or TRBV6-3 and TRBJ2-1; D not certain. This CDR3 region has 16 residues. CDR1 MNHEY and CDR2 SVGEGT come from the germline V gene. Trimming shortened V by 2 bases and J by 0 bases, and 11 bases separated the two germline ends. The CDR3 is CASSYDGASSYNEQFF. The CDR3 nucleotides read TGTGCCAGCAGTTACGACGGCGCGAGCTCCTACAATGAGCAGTTCTTC.

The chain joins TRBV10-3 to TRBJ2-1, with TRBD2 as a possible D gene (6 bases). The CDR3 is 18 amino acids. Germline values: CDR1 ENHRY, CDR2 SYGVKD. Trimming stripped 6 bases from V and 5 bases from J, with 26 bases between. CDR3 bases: TGTGCCATCAGACACGGGGGAATTTCGGGAGTAGAGCACAATGAGCAGTTCTTC. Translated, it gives CAIRHGGISGVEHNEQFF.

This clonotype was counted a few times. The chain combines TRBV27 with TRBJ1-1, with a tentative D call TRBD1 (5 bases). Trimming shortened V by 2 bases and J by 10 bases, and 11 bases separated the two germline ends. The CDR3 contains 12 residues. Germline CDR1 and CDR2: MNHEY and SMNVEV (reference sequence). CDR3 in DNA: TGTGCCAGCAGTTTAATCAGGGTCGGAGCTTTCTTT. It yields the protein CASSLIRVGAFF.

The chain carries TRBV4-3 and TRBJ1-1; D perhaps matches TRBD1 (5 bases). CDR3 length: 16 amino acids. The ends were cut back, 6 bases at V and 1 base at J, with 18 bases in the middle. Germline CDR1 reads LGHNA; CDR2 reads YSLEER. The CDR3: CASRPTGTSKNTEAFF. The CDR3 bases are TGCGCCAGCAGACCTACCGGGACTTCTAAGAACACTGAAGCTTTCTTT.

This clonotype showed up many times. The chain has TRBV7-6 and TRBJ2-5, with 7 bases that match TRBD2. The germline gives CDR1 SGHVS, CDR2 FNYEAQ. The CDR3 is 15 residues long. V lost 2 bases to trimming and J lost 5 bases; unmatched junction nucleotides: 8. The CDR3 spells CASSLTGDGRETQYF. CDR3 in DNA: TGTGCCAGCAGCTTAACTGGAGACGGGAGGGAGACCCAGTACTTC.

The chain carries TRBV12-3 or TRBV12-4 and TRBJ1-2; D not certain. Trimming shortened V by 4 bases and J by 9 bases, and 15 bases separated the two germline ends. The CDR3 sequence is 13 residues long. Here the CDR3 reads CASSSRWRARYTF. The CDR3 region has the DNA TGTGCCAGCAGTTCCAGGTGGAGGGCCCGCTACACCTTC.

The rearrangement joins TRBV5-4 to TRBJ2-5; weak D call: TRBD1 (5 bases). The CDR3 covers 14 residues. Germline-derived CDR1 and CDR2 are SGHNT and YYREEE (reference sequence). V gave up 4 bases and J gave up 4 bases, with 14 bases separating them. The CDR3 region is CASSGPAGSETQYF. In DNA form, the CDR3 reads TGTGCCAGCAGCGGACCCGCAGGGTCAGAGACCCAGTACTTC.

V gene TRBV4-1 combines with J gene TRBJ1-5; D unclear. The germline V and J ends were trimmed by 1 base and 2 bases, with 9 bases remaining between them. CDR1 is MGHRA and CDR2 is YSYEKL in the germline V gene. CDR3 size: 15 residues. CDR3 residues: CASSQVVARNQPQHF. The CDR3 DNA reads TGCGCCAGCAGCCAAGTAGTAGCCCGCAATCAGCCCCAGCATTTT.